The next 24 T cell receptor beta chains were all read from a single sample in a study of blood T cell repertoires in COVID-19. TCRdb's table, derived via immunoSEQ multiplex PCR, lists solely in-frame clones and lacks some. This repertoire shows 120,000 to 150,000 clones, about 87% found once; its top ten account for 25% to 30%. Sequencing was carried out using peripheral blood. The receptors stem from a human donor in a cohort sampled during active COVID-19.

The J gene is TRBJ2-2, the V gene TRBV7-9; 9 bases match TRBD1. With V trimmed by 11 bases and J by 5 bases, 9 bases remained unmatched. CDR1 is SEHNR and CDR2 is FQNEAQ in the germline V gene (reference sequence). The CDR3 runs 14 residues. The CDR3 nucleotides are TGTGCCGGTTCGGGACAGGGTATTACCGGGGAGCTGTTTTTT. Translating it yields CAGSGQGITGELFF.

The CDR3 DNA sequence: TGCGCCAGCAGCGAGAACCTTGACAGCCCAAGTGGCTACACCTTC. Its protein is CASSENLDSPSGYTF. The chain uses TRBV5-1 and TRBJ1-2, with D tentatively TRBD1 (5 bases). From germline, CDR1 is SGHRS and CDR2 YFSETQ. The CDR3 spans 15 residues. V lost 4 bases and J 7 bases, leaving 20 bases between the germline ends. Supplemented by reference TRBV5-1 and TRBJ1-2, the full variable domain reads KAGVTQTPRYLIKTRGQQVTLSCSPISGHRSVSWYQQTPGQGLQFLFEYFSETQRNKGNFPGRFSGRQFSNSRSEMNVSTLELGDSALYLCASSENLDSPSGYTFGSGTRLTVV.

The V and J genes are TRBV5-1 and TRBJ2-5, with a weak D call TRBD1 (7 bases). Germline assignment: CDR1 SGHRS and CDR2 YFSETQ. The CDR3 length is 15 residues. The V end lost 4 bases, the J end lost 5 bases, and 18 bases lay between the germline ends. Here the CDR3 DNA reads TGCGCCAGCAGCCATCAGGGGGGATTGAAGGAGACCCAGTACTTC. Encoded protein: CASSHQGGLKETQYF. The full variable domain, with the rest looked up from reference TRBV5-1 and TRBJ2-5, is KAGVTQTPRYLIKTRGQQVTLSCSPISGHRSVSWYQQTPGQGLQFLFEYFSETQRNKGNFPGRFSGRQFSNSRSEMNVSTLELGDSALYLCASSHQGGLKETQYFGPGTRLLVL.

V and J are TRBV2 and TRBJ1-1, with a weak D call TRBD1 (5 bases). This CDR3 is 13 amino acids long. Germline V gives CDR1 SNHLY, CDR2 FYNNEI. The V and J ends lost 6 bases and 3 bases respectively, with 11 bases between them. CDR3 nucleotide sequence: TGTGCCAGCAGACTCGGGGGATACACTGAAGCTTTCTTT. Residues: CASRLGGYTEAFF.

The chain couples TRBV6-1 to TRBJ2-2; D possibly corresponds to TRBD2 (5 bases). Deletions cut 2 bases from V and 0 bases from J, with 10 bases between. CDR3 length equals 16 residues. Germline V gene lookup returns CDR1 MNHNS and CDR2 SASEGT. DNA of the CDR3: TGTGCCAGCAGTGAACGGCGGGTCGCGAACACCGGGGAGCTGTTTTTT. This codes for CASSERRVANTGELFF.

The chain carries TRBV6-6 and TRBJ2-3; 8 bases agree with TRBD1. The junction had 2 bases not matched to a gene; V was cut back by 7 bases and J by 5 bases. The CDR3 extends over 12 amino acids. CDR1 and CDR2 from the germline V gene are MNHNY and SVGAGI (reference sequence). The CDR3 region is CASTGTGDTQYF. CDR3 DNA: TGTGCCAGCACCGGGACAGGAGATACGCAGTATTTT.

The chain carries TRBV9 and TRBJ1-4; 9 bases map to TRBD1. The CDR3 is 14 amino acids. V was clipped by 2 bases and J by 8 bases; unmatched bases: 4. CDR1 and CDR2 from the germline V gene are SGDLS and YYNGEE. CDR3 loop: CASSVRDREEKLFF. CDR3 DNA: TGTGCCAGCAGCGTTCGGGACAGGGAAGAAAAACTGTTTTTT.

The V and J genes are TRBV5-1 and TRBJ2-6, with D perhaps TRBD2 (5 bases). This CDR3 contains 16 residues. The V and J ends lost 5 bases and 0 bases respectively, with 12 bases between them. Per the germline V gene, CDR1 is SGHRS and CDR2 is YFSETQ. CDR3 sequence reads: CASRLASFSGANVLTF. CDR3 DNA sequence: TGCGCCAGCAGGCTAGCTTCTTTCTCTGGGGCCAACGTCCTGACTTTC.

The rearrangement uses TRBV10-3 and TRBJ2-7, with TRBD2 as a possible D gene (5 bases). The germline V and J ends were trimmed by 4 bases and 4 bases, with 14 bases remaining between them. The CDR3 consists of 14 residues. The germline V gene has CDR1 ENHRY and CDR2 SYGVKD. The CDR3 nucleotides read TGTGCCATCAGTGGGAGGTTTGTTGGGTACGAGCAGTACTTC. This gives the protein CAISGRFVGYEQYF.

This chain joins TRBV29-1 and TRBJ2-5; 7 positions match TRBD1. Germline CDR1 SQVTM, CDR2 ANQGSEA. CDR3 length: 13 residues. After removal of 3 bases from V and 8 bases from J, the junction contained 9 bases not matched to a gene. The chain's CDR3 is CSVDRDSDGTQYF. The CDR3 region has the DNA TGCAGCGTTGATCGGGACAGTGATGGAACCCAGTACTTC.

V gene TRBV24-1 combines with J gene TRBJ2-3; D perhaps matches TRBD1 (6 bases). The germline V gene has CDR1 KGHDR and CDR2 SFDVKD. CDR3 length: 15 amino acids. The ends were cut back, 2 bases at V and 3 bases at J, with 11 bases in the middle. The CDR3 nucleotides read TGTGCCACCAGTGATTGGAGGACAGCTACAGATACGCAGTATTTT. It specifies CATSDWRTATDTQYF.

The chain has TRBV7-8 and TRBJ1-4, with TRBD1 matching over 11 bases. CDR1 and CDR2 from the germline V gene are SGHVS and FQNEAQ. The V segment lost 4 bases and the J segment 8 bases; nucleotides outside the gene matches: 3. CDR3 length equals 14 residues. The CDR3 nucleotides are TGTGCCAGCAGCTCCGGGACAGGGGGAGAAAAACTGTTTTTT. Amino acid sequence: CASSSGTGGEKLFF.

At least ten counts were recorded for this clone. Other DNA sequences from this sample encode an identical CDR3 as well. The chain is built from TRBV19 and TRBJ2-3; the D gene is possibly TRBD2 (5 bases). Per germline, CDR1 LNHDA and CDR2 SQIVND (reference sequence). CDR3 length: 14 amino acids. V gave up 3 bases and J gave up 1 base, with 8 bases separating them. CDR3 loop: CASSITGGTDTQYF. In DNA, the CDR3 is TGTGCCAGTAGTATTACCGGGGGCACAGATACGCAGTATTTT.

Note on this clone: A read error may account for a junction end that differs from germline. The chain is built from TRBV19 and TRBJ1-5; D is possibly TRBD1 (6 bases). This CDR3 region has 15 residues. CDR1 is LNHDA, CDR2 SQIVND, per germline (reference sequence). CDR3 nucleotides: TGTGCCAGTAGTATAGGAGGGGGTTTTCATCAACCCCAGCATTTT. Its translation is CASSIGGGFHQPQHF.

This rearrangement joins TRBV6-1 to TRBJ2-1; 11 bases map to TRBD2. From germline, CDR1 is MNHNS and CDR2 SASEGT. The CDR3 spans 12 residues. V lost 6 bases and J lost 10; bases outside the gene matches: 2. CDR3 region: CASSGTSGEQFF. Here the CDR3 DNA reads TGTGCCAGCAGCGGGACTAGCGGAGAGCAGTTCTTC.

In nucleotides, the CDR3 is TGTGCCAGCAGCCAAGCCGTCGGTGAGGCGGGGGAGCTGTTTTTT. This gives the protein CASSQAVGEAGELFF. J is TRBJ2-2 and V is TRBV3-1 (or the pseudogene TRBV3-2); D gene ambiguous. Trimming removed 1 base from V and 8 bases from J, with 14 bases in between. The V gene's germline CDR1 is LGHDT and CDR2 YNNKEL (reference sequence). This CDR3 spans 15 amino acids.

This chain links TRBV7-2 with TRBJ1-5; 10 bases match TRBD1. CDR3 size: 16 residues. The V segment lost 1 base and the J segment 4 bases; nucleotides outside the gene matches: 4. Germline-derived CDR1 and CDR2 are SGHTA and FQGNSA. The CDR3 here is CASSLVGTGDNQPQHF. The DNA for the CDR3 is TGTGCCAGCAGCTTAGTCGGGACAGGGGATAATCAGCCCCAGCATTTT.

The chain carries TRBV5-4 and TRBJ2-2; 9 bases are a match to TRBD1. The CDR3 length is 16 residues. With 4 bases clipped from V and 4 bases from J, the junction kept 8 bases outside the gene matches. Per germline, CDR1 SGHNT and CDR2 YYREEE (reference sequence). CDR3 amino acids: CASSGQGFGGTGELFF. The CDR3 coding sequence is TGTGCCAGCAGCGGACAGGGGTTCGGAGGCACCGGGGAGCTGTTTTTT.

The rearrangement links TRBV6-6 to TRBJ1-4; D not resolved. Germline V gene sequence: CDR1 MNHNY, CDR2 SVGAGI (reference sequence). The CDR3 consists of 17 residues. Deletions cut 5 bases from V and 3 bases from J, with 19 bases between. The CDR3 bases are TGTGCCAGCAGTCAACAGCCGCCGATAACTTCTAATGAAAAACTGTTTTTT. This encodes CASSQQPPITSNEKLFF.

The J gene is TRBJ2-5, the V gene TRBV4-1; TRBD2 aligns across 8 bases. Germline values: CDR1 MGHRA, CDR2 YSYEKL. The CDR3 covers 18 residues. V shed 1 base and J 4 bases; nucleotides not matched to a gene: 14. CDR3 in DNA: TGCGCCAGCAGCCAAGTCGGAGGATCGGGGGGGCCGCGAGAGACCCAGTACTTC. It yields the protein CASSQVGGSGGPRETQYF.

The rearrangement joins TRBV4-2 to TRBJ2-4; D gene unclear. CDR1 is LGHNA, CDR2 YNFKEQ, per germline. The CDR3 is 15 residues long. V lost 0 bases and J 4 bases, leaving 10 bases between the germline ends. The CDR3 DNA follows: TGTGCCAGCAGCCAAGATCGCGGCAGTAAAAACATTCAGTACTTC. This gives the protein CASSQDRGSKNIQYF.

The chain links TRBV13 to TRBJ1-1, with 7 positions matching TRBD1. The V and J ends lost 4 bases and 4 bases, in that order; junction bases with no gene match: 9. Germline lookup yields CDR1 PRHDT and CDR2 FYEKMQ (reference sequence). The CDR3 has 15 residues. The DNA for the CDR3 is TGTGCCAGCAGCTACGACAGGGCCAGGGGCACTGAAGCTTTCTTT. This codes for CASSYDRARGTEAFF.

In DNA form, the CDR3 reads TGTGCCAGCAGCGCGTCCCCGATAACCTACGAGCAGTACTTC. Translating gives CASSASPITYEQYF. V and J are TRBV5-4 and TRBJ2-7; D not certain. V was clipped by 4 bases and J by 2 bases, with 13 bases between them. Per germline, CDR1 SGHNT and CDR2 YYREEE (reference sequence). The CDR3 spans 14 residues.

V gene TRBV15 combines with J gene TRBJ1-1; 7 nucleotides align to TRBD1. CDR3 length equals 15 residues. Germline CDR1 reads LNHNV; CDR2 reads YYDKDF (reference sequence). V trimming: 7 bases; J trimming: 0 bases; junction bases outside the gene matches: 8. The CDR3 DNA follows: TGTGCCACCACCCCCAGACAGGGTTTGAACACTGAAGCTTTCTTT. This sequence encodes CATTPRQGLNTEAFF.